The clone carrying this T cell receptor beta chain was detected only a few times. Its specificity is unknown. This entry belongs to a study of immune evolution from preneoplasia to lung adenocarcinoma. Whole-study findings and limits: Clonality was highest in normal lung, lower in later-stage lesions apparently.

Trimming took 4 bases from V and 2 from J; bases not matched to a gene: 3. CDR1 and CDR2 from the germline V gene are SGHDT and YYEEEE. The CDR3 consists of 13 residues. Resections took place in Japan or China from the mid-2010s to the late 2010s. Two lung cancer pathologists independently confirmed each histologic diagnosis. Data came from immunoSEQ multiplex PCR; TCRdb stores just in-frame clones and leaves some out. The data show around 10,000 clones, about 74% seen once. This TCR came from a person aged 55 to 75 with lung adenocarcinoma. Some clones in this sample may be carry-over from other donors' samples. V is TRBV5-6 and J is TRBJ2-7; 7 nucleotides match TRBD1. The sequencing sample was made of FFPE normal lung tissue adjacent to the tumor. CDR3 protein: CASSRGTAYEQYF. For the CDR3, the DNA is TGTGCCAGCAGCCGTGGGACAGCCTACGAGCAGTACTTC.